This TCR beta chain was obtained from a study of cytomegalovirus exposure and HLA in healthy donors. The CDR3 sequence is 13 residues long. Germline V lookup: CDR1 WSHSY, CDR2 SAAADI. The junction had 4 bases not matched to a gene; V was cut back by 9 bases and J by 4 bases. Use of 60 Vbeta and 13 Jbeta primers characterized the PCR. Sequencing used immunoSEQ multiplex PCR; TCRdb keeps in-frame clones, though not all of them. There are approximately 200,000 clones in the sample; around 81% occur only once, and approximately 2% lies in the top ten. Material: PBMCs. This TCR came from a man between 25 and 39 years old in good health and CMV-seronegative. The genes are TRBV10-2 and TRBJ2-7; TRBD2 aligns across 12 bases. In nucleotides, the CDR3 is TGCGCCAGTTTGACTAGCGGGAGATACGAGCAGTACTTC. The encoded protein is CASLTSGRYEQYF.